This record covers a single T cell receptor beta chain. Its target is not known. A single base separates this from a much larger clone, so it may be a read error. This CDR3 is built from 14 residues. Per the germline V gene, CDR1 is DFQATT and CDR2 is SNEGSKA (reference sequence). Using 32 V and 13 J primers, multiplex PCR amplified TCR beta CDR3. TCRdb re-derived calls from the multiplex PCR reads in MiXCR, one entry per CDR3 protein. The table lists 14,000 to 15,000 distinct CDR3 sequences, approximately 30% of them singletons. Bulk tumor genomic DNA (about 600 ng per sample) served as template. Doctors removed several biopsies from each primary tumor during surgery, keeping them far apart. These patients got curative surgery after being newly diagnosed with untreated non-small cell lung cancer. This specimen belongs to a study of immune heterogeneity within non-small cell lung tumors. Whole-study findings and limits: For the most part, the T-cell receptor beta clonotypes present at high frequency were distinct from one individual patient to the next.

The V call is TRBV20-1, the J call TRBJ2-5; a weak D match, TRBD1 (5 bases). The sequenced sample consisted of lung tumor tissue. This clonotype originated in a man aged 40-50 years with non-small cell lung cancer. As DNA, the CDR3 is TGCAGTGCTAGCCCTTCCAGGGTCCCTCAGACCCATTACTTC. This encodes CSASPSRVPQTHYF.